This T cell receptor beta chain stems from a study of blood T cell repertoires in COVID-19. Study as a whole: Samples representing acute and convalescent COVID-19 were sourced from the United States, Italy and Spain. The cDNA or gDNA used as material had been derived from T cells, B-cell-depleted T cells, or PBMCs.

Authors' analysis steps: Amplification of reference gene primers provided the estimated nucleated cell counts. The table came from immunoSEQ multiplex PCR; TCRdb's copy has only in-frame clones and leaves some out. That table is the source of V, J and clone size, and D and trimming were worked out from the DNA. The sample carries approximately 12,000 clones, approximately 80% recorded once. The specimen sequenced was peripheral blood. The TCR was taken from a man in his forties with active or convalescent COVID-19.

CDR3 nucleotides: TGTGCCTCCGGGGGGAATCCAACAACTAATGAAAAACTGTTTTTT. This gives the protein CASGGNPTTNEKLFF. V usage is TRBV10-3 and J usage is TRBJ1-4; D is possibly TRBD1 (5 bases). The germline V gene has CDR1 ENHRY and CDR2 SYGVKD. This CDR3 comprises 15 residues. V was pared by 11 bases and J by 0 bases, with 16 bases between.